Shown below are 7 T cell receptor beta chains from a single sample sequenced in a study of T cell responses to AZD1222 COVID-19 vaccine (dated by TCRdb to the early 2020s). The meaning of the sample's time point label: baseline before first vaccination. What this sample's treatment or condition label stands for: meningococcal conjugate vaccine given as trial control. Preparation of the library involved the immunoSEQ multiplex PCR assay. In TCRdb, the immuneACCESS table is reduced to in-frame sequences with V and J assigned. These tables do not hold every clone; where another copy was compared, an unresolved V gene accounts for under half, and the others remain unexplained. For this sample there are 100,000 to 150,000 clones; 90% appear just once. Together, the top ten hold about 4.1% of the sample. The input for sequencing was peripheral blood, taken on day 0 of MenACWY control vaccination. All receptors come from an adult in good health.

This clone is a singleton in its sample. The CDR3 sequence: CASSGDPSYGYTF. In DNA form, the CDR3 reads TGCGCCAGCAGTGGCGACCCGAGCTACGGCTACACCTTC. The chain carries TRBV10-1 and TRBJ1-2; unclear D gene. Between the trimmed V and J ends, which lost 4 bases and 8 bases, there was a span of 14 bases. The germline V gene has CDR1 WNHNN and CDR2 SYGVQD (reference sequence). The CDR3 totals 13 residues.

The rearrangement links TRBV7-3 to TRBJ1-1; 7 bases agree with TRBD1. V dropped 5 bases and J dropped 0; count of bases not matched to a gene: 6. The CDR3 has 15 amino acids. CDR1 is SGHTA, CDR2 FQGTGA, per germline. Written as DNA, the CDR3 is TGTGCCAGCAGCCAGGGACAGCCTATGAACACTGAAGCTTTCTTT. Encoded protein: CASSQGQPMNTEAFF.

This chain joins TRBV27 and TRBJ2-7; 9 bases map to TRBD1. The CDR3 consists of 13 residues. The J segment lost 6 bases and the V segment lost 6 bases, leaving 6 bases of the junction unmatched. In germline, CDR1 is MNHEY, CDR2 SMNVEV (reference sequence). Here the CDR3 reads CASSRGQGGEQYV. Written as DNA, the CDR3 is TGTGCCAGCAGCCGGGGACAGGGCGGCGAGCAGTACGTC.

The rearrangement uses TRBV6-6 and TRBJ1-5; possible D gene TRBD1, 6 bases. V lost 0 bases to trimming and J lost 6 bases, with 15 bases between them. The length of the CDR3 is 16 residues. CDR1 and CDR2 (germline): MNHNY, SVGAGI (reference sequence). CDR3 nucleotides: TGTGCCAGCAGTTACTCGAGCCAGGAGGGGGGTCAGCCCCAGCATTTT. It specifies CASSYSSQEGGQPQHF.

This chain links TRBV23-1 with TRBJ2-7; possibly TRBD1 for D (6 bases). TRBV23-1 is designated an ORF whose function remains uncertain. The CDR3 totals 15 residues. V was cut by 0 bases and J by 1 base, with 10 bases left in between. This CDR3 reads CASSQSPDRSYEQYV. CDR3 nucleotides: TGCGCCAGCAGTCAATCCCCCGACAGGTCCTACGAGCAGTACGTC.

This chain joins TRBV10-1 and TRBJ2-7, with a possible D match to TRBD2 (5 bases). V lost 2 bases and J 2 bases, leaving 13 bases between the germline ends. Germline V gene sequence: CDR1 WNHNN, CDR2 SYGVQD (reference sequence). The CDR3 is 15 residues long. The CDR3: CASSEKRFNPYEQYF. The CDR3 DNA is TGCGCCAGCAGTGAGAAGCGGTTCAACCCCTACGAGCAGTACTTC.

The rearrangement uses TRBV28 and TRBJ2-7; TRBD2 matches 12 bases. The V gene's germline CDR1 is MDHEN and CDR2 SYDVKM. The CDR3 is 16 amino acids. V dropped 4 bases and J dropped 3; count of bases not matched to a gene: 7. CDR3 amino acids: CASSSPSGRGIYEQYF. CDR3 sequence (DNA): TGTGCCAGCAGTTCCCCTAGCGGGAGGGGGATCTACGAGCAGTACTTC. Supplemented by reference TRBV28 and TRBJ2-7, the full variable domain reads DVKVTQSSRYLVKRTGEKVFLECVQDMDHENMFWYRQDPGLGLRLIYFSYDVKMKEKGDIPEGYSVSREKKERFSLILESASTNQTSMYLCASSSPSGRGIYEQYFGPGTRLTVT.